This T cell receptor (beta chain) was recovered during a study of cytomegalovirus exposure and HLA in healthy donors. On the study more broadly: Genotyping showed about 80% of a few hundred donors falling in the Caucasian-associated ancestry cluster. Findings and limits, study-wide: Being indistinguishable, some V segments were excluded, TRBV6-2 and TRBV6-3 among them. Likely technical artifact: a cluster of highly shared sequence variants. Most TCR sequences were uncommon, yet certain public TCRs appeared in many donors.

The CDR3 runs 13 residues. Germline V gene sequence: CDR1 SGHVS, CDR2 FQNEAQ. V dropped 1 base and J dropped 7 bases, with 7 bases sitting between them. As regards this clone: Its antigen remains unknown.

Primers for the PCR totalled 60 Vbeta and 13 Jbeta. Clones were sequenced by immunoSEQ multiplex PCR, and TCRdb holds only the in-frame ones, with some missing. The data show about 99,000 clones, with roughly 79% seen just once and 5.8% held by the top ten. The chain carries TRBV7-8 and TRBJ2-2, with no clear D. The sequenced sample consisted of PBMCs. This clonotype was obtained from a man in his sixties in good health and CMV-seropositive. CDR3 in amino acids: CASSLDVGGELFF. In nucleotides, the CDR3 is TGTGCCAGCAGCTTAGATGTCGGCGGGGAGCTGTTTTTT.